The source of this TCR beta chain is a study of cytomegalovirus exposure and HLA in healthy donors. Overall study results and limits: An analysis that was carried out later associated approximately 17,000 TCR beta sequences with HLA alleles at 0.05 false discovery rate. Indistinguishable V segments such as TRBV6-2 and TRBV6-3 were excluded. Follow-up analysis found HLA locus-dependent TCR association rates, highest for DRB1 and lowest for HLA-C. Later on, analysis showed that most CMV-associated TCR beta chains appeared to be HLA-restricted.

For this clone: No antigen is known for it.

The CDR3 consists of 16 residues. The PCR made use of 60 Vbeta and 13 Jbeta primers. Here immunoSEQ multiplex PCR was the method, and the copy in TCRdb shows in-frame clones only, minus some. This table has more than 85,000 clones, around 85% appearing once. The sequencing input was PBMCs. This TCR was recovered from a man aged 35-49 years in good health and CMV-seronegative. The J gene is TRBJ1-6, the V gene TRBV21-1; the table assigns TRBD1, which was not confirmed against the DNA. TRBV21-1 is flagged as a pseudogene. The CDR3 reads CASLGQPASKRSPLHF. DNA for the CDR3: TGTGCCAGCCTGGGACAGCCGGCAAGTAAACGTTCACCCCTCCACTTT.